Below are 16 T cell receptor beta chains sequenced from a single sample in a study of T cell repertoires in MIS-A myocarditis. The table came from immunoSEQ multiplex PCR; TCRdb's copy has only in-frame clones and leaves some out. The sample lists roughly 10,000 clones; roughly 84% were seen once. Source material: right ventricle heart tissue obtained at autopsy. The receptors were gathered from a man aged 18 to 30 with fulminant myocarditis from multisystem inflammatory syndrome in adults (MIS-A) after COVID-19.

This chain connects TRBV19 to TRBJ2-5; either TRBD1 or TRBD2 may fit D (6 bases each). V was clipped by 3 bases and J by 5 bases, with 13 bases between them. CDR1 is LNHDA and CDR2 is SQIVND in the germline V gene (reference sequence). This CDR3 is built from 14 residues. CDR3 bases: TGTGCCAGTAGTATGTGGGGGGCGCGGGAGACCCAGTACTTC. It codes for CASSMWGARETQYF.

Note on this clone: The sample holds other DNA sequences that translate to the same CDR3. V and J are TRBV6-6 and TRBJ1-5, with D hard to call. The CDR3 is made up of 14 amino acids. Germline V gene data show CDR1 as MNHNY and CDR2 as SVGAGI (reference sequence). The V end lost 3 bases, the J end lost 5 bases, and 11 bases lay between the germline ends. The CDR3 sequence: CASSYAGSDQPQHF. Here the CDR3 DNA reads TGTGCCAGCAGTTATGCAGGATCCGATCAGCCCCAGCATTTT.

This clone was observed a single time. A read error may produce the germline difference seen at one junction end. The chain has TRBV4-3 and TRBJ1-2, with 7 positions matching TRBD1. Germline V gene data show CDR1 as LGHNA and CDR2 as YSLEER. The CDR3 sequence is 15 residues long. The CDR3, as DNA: TGCGCCAGCAGCTCGGGCCGGGGGAACAGGGGCTTACCTGCCTTC. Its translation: CASSSGRGNRGLPAF.

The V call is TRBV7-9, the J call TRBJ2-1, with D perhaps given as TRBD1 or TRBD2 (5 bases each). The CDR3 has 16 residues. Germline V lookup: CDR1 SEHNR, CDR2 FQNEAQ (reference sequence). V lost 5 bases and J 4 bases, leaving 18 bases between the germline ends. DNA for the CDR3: TGTGCCAGCAGCGAAGGCTTGGGGGTACGGTACAATGAGCAGTTCTTC. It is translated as CASSEGLGVRYNEQFF. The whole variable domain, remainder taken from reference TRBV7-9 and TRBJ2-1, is DTGVSQNPRHKITKRGQNVTFRCDPISEHNRLYWYRQTLGQGPEFLTYFQNEAQLEKSRLLSDRFSAERPKGSFSTLEIQRTEQGDSAMYLCASSEGLGVRYNEQFFGPGTRLTVL.

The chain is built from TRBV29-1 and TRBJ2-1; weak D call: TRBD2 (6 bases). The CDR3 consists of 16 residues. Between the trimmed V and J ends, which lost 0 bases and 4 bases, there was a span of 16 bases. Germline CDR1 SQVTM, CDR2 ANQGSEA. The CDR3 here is CSVEDYTGLEYNEQFF. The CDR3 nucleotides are TGCAGCGTTGAAGACTACACGGGACTCGAGTACAATGAGCAGTTCTTC.

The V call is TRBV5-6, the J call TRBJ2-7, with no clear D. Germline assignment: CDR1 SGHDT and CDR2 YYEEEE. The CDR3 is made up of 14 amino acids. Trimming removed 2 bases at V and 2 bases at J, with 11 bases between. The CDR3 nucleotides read TGTGCCAGCAGCTTTCGAGGAAAGACCTACGAGCAGTACTTC. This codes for CASSFRGKTYEQYF.

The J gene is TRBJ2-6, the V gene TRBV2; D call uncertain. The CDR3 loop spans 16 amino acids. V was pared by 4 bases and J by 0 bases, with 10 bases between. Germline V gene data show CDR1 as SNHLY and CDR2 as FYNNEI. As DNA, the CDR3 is TGTGCCAGCAGTGGGCAATTGATCTCTGGGGCCAACGTCCTGACTTTC. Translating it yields CASSGQLISGANVLTF.

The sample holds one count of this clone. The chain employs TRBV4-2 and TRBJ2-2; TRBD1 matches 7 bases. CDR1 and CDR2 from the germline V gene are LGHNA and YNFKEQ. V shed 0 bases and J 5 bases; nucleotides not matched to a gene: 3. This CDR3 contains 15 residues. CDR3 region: CASSQEGGWTGELFF. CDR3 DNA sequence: TGTGCCAGCAGCCAAGAAGGGGGCTGGACCGGGGAGCTGTTTTTT.

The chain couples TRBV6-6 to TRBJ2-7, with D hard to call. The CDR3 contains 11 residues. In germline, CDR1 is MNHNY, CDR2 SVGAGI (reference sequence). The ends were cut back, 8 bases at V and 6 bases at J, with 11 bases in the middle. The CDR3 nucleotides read TGTGCCAGCGGGTCCCCTGGCGAGCAGTACTTC. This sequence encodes CASGSPGEQYF.

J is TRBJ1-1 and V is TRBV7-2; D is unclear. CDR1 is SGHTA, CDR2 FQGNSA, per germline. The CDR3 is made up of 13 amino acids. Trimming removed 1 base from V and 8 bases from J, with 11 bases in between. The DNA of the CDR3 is TGTGCCAGCAGCTTAGATAGGCAGAGGGAAGCTTTCTTT. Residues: CASSLDRQREAFF.

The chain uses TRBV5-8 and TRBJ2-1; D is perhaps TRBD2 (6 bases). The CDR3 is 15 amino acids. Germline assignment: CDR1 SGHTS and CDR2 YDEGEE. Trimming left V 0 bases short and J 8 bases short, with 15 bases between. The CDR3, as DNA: TGTGCCAGCAGCTTGGTGATAGGAGGGCCCGATGAGCAGTTCTTC. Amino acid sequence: CASSLVIGGPDEQFF.

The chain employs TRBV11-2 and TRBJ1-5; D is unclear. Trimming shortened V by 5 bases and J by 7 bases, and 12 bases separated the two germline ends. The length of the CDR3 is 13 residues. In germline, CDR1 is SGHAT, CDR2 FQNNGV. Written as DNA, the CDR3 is TGTGCCAGCAGCCGCGGCTGGGAGCAGCCCCAGCATTTT. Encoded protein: CASSRGWEQPQHF.

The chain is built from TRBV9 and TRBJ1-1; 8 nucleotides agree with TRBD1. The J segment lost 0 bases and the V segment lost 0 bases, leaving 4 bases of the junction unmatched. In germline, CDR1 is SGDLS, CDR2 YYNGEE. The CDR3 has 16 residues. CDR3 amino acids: CASSVGGTGLNTEAFF. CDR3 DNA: TGTGCCAGCAGCGTAGGTGGGACAGGCCTGAACACTGAAGCTTTCTTT.

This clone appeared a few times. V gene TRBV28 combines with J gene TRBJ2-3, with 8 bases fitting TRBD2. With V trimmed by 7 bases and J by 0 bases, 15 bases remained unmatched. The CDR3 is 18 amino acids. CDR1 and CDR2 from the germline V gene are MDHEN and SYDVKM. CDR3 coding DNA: TGTGCCAGCACCGTCCTCCTGGCTAGCGGGCTAAGCACAGATACGCAGTATTTT. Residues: CASTVLLASGLSTDTQYF.

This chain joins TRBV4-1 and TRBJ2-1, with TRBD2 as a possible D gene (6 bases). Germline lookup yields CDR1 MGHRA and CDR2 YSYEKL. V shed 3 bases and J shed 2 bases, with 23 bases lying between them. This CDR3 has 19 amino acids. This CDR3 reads CASSHTLVARAGTYNEQFF. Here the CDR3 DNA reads TGCGCCAGCAGCCACACTCTCGTGGCGCGAGCGGGTACCTACAATGAGCAGTTCTTC.

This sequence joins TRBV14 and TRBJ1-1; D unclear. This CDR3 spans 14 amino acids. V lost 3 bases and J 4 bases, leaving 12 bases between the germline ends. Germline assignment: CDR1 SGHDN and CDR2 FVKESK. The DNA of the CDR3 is TGTGCCAGCAGCCAGCGGACCTATATCACTGAAGCTTTCTTT. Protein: CASSQRTYITEAFF.